The TCR beta chain described here comes from a study of immune evolution from preneoplasia to lung adenocarcinoma. Trimming cost V 0 bases and J 7 bases, with 13 bases left between them. This CDR3 has 15 amino acids. Germline V gene sequence: CDR1 GTSNPN, CDR2 SVGIG (reference sequence). Two lung cancer pathologists independently confirmed each histologic diagnosis. The table came from immunoSEQ multiplex PCR; TCRdb's copy has only in-frame clones and leaves some out. There are fewer than 8,000 clones in the sample; 83% occur only once, and about 2.9% lies in the top ten. Details on this clone: Its matching antigen is unknown.

Study outcomes and limitations: Compared with EGFR-mutant or double wild-type lesions, KRAS-mutant nodules were more clonal. Top clone share appeared to fall from AAH through AIS, MIA, adenocarcinoma. Normal lung had highest clonality; later lesions appeared denser, more diverse.

The V gene is TRBV30, the J gene TRBJ1-6; D is possibly TRBD1 (6 bases). The sample comprised FFPE minimally invasive lung adenocarcinoma tissue. The TCR sequence derives from a person aged 65 to 85 with lung adenocarcinoma. CDR3 amino acids: CAWSVRGGINSPLHF. DNA for the CDR3: TGTGCCTGGAGTGTACGAGGGGGGATCAATTCACCCCTCCACTTT.